The 3 T cell receptor beta chains below all came from one sample that was sequenced in a study of blood T cell repertoires in COVID-19. Clones were read by immunoSEQ multiplex PCR, and TCRdb kept only the in-frame ones, dropping some. The sample lists hundreds of thousands of clones, approximately 90% seen once, with 0.2% to 0.3% in the top ten. The sequencing sample was made of peripheral blood. The receptors originated from a woman aged 18-29 years with acute or convalescent COVID-19.

The chain joins TRBV6-4 to TRBJ1-2; D not resolved. The CDR3 sequence is 12 residues long. Trimming removed 1 base at V and 8 bases at J, with 8 bases between. The germline gives CDR1 MRHNA, CDR2 SNTAGT. The CDR3 region is CASSDYGRGYTF. The CDR3, as DNA: TGTGCCAGCAGTGACTACGGGAGAGGCTACACCTTC.

The J gene is TRBJ1-1, the V gene TRBV12-3 or TRBV12-4; possible D gene TRBD1, 5 bases. CDR3 length: 13 residues. V lost 6 bases, J lost 1 base, and 9 bases lay in between. CDR3 sequence: CASRIGGNTEAFF. CDR3 coding DNA: TGTGCCAGCAGGATCGGGGGGAACACTGAAGCTTTCTTT.

The chain carries TRBV4-1 and TRBJ1-4, with 8 bases fitting TRBD1. Germline lookup yields CDR1 MGHRA and CDR2 YSYEKL. Trimming cost V 1 base and J 6 bases; bases outside gene matches: 19. The CDR3 totals 20 residues. The CDR3 DNA follows: TGCGCCAGCAGCCAAGGGCCCCTCCTAGTGTGGACAGGGTTGGATGAAAAACTGTTTTTT. This codes for CASSQGPLLVWTGLDEKLFF.